What follows is one TCR beta chain and its context. What it recognizes is unknown. Using immunoSEQ multiplex PCR, the repertoire was profiled, and TCRdb retains in-frame clones only, with some absent. The sample has approximately 38,000 clones; 80% to 90% are singletons. These data originate in a study of a mutant IDH1 vaccine in newly diagnosed glioma. Study details: Vaccines were begun 4-6 weeks after radiotherapy alone, or with temozolomide cycles. Most had both radiotherapy and temozolomide beforehand; others had only one.

Germline V gene lookup returns CDR1 SGHAT and CDR2 FQNNGV. V lost 0 bases and J 8 bases, leaving 16 bases between the germline ends. The CDR3 runs to 15 residues. The time point was: week 5, during vaccination. All doses held 300 ug of mutant IDH1 20-mer peptide, with topical imiquimod. Each astrocytoma in the donors was new, WHO grade 3 or 4, IDH1-mutant and ATRX-lost. This chain joins TRBV11-2 and TRBJ1-2, with TRBD1 as a possible D gene (5 bases). The sample was PBMCs, taken from a glioma patient whose treatment included an IDH1 peptide vaccine. The TCR was taken from a man aged 40-49 years with glioma. CDR3 sequence (DNA): TGTGCCAGCAGCTTAGAGGGATCAGGGATCGGCGGCTACACCTTC. Protein product: CASSLEGSGIGGYTF.